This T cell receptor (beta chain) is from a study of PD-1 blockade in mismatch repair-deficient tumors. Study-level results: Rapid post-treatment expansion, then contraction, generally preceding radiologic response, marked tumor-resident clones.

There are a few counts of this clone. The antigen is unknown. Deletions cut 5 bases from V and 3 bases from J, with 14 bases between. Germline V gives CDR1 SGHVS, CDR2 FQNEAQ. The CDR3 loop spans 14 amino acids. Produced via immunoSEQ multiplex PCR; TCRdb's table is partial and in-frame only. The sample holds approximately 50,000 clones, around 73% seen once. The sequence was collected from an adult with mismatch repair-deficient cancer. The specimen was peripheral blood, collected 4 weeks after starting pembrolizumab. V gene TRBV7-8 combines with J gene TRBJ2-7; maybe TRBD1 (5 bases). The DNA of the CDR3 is TGTGCCAGCAGCCAAGACACAGGTCTCTACGAGCAGTACTTC. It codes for CASSQDTGLYEQYF.